The 32 T cell receptor beta chains below were found in one sample sequenced in a study of blood T cell repertoires in COVID-19. Some clones are missing from TCRdb's copy, which holds only in-frame ones; the method was immunoSEQ multiplex PCR. The data show about 200,000 clones, with just over 85% seen just once and more than 5.5% held by the top ten. Sequencing input: peripheral blood. The source is a man older than 75 with acute or convalescent COVID-19.

The J gene is TRBJ2-1, the V gene TRBV7-9; 8 bases map to TRBD2. Per the germline V gene, CDR1 is SEHNR and CDR2 is FQNEAQ (reference sequence). This CDR3 comprises 16 residues. The V segment lost 5 bases and the J segment 6 bases; nucleotides outside the gene matches: 12. The CDR3 here is CASSPELAGYPNEQFF. CDR3 bases: TGTGCCAGCAGCCCGGAATTAGCGGGATACCCCAATGAGCAGTTCTTC. The whole variable domain, remainder taken from reference TRBV7-9 and TRBJ2-1, is DTGVSQNPRHKITKRGQNVTFRCDPISEHNRLYWYRQTLGQGPEFLTYFQNEAQLEKSRLLSDRFSAERPKGSFSTLEIQRTEQGDSAMYLCASSPELAGYPNEQFFGPGTRLTVL.

CDR3 region: CASSVYSNQPQHF. In nucleotides, the CDR3 is TGTGCCAGCAGTGTTTATAGCAATCAGCCCCAGCATTTT. V and J are TRBV2 and TRBJ1-5, with D unclear. Germline CDR1 reads SNHLY; CDR2 reads FYNNEI. V lost 4 bases and J 0 bases, leaving 4 bases between the germline ends. This CDR3 comprises 13 residues.

This chain links TRBV28 with TRBJ2-1, with 7 bases fitting TRBD2. The length of the CDR3 is 15 residues. The V gene's germline CDR1 is MDHEN and CDR2 SYDVKM. V gave up 0 bases and J gave up 2 bases; unmatched junction bases: 1. This CDR3 is CASSLWGGAYNEQFF. The CDR3 DNA follows: TGTGCCAGCAGTTTATGGGGGGGGGCCTACAATGAGCAGTTCTTC.

The rearrangement uses TRBV19 and TRBJ1-3; the D is unclear. The CDR3 spans 15 residues. The germline gives CDR1 LNHDA, CDR2 SQIVND (reference sequence). Trimming left V 3 bases short and J 0 bases short, with 9 bases between. The CDR3 here is CASSISLNSGNTIYF. DNA for the CDR3: TGTGCCAGTAGTATCTCTCTAAACTCTGGAAACACCATATATTTT.

The CDR3 reads CASSLGLRSPLHF. In nucleotides, the CDR3 is TGTGCCAGCAGCTTAGGTCTCCGGTCACCCCTCCACTTT. The J gene is TRBJ1-6, the V gene TRBV7-2; the D is unclear. The CDR3 is made up of 13 amino acids. Trimming stripped 1 base from V and 10 bases from J, with 8 bases between. In germline, CDR1 is SGHTA, CDR2 FQGNSA.

The rearrangement uses TRBV11-2 and TRBJ2-5, with 8 bases that match TRBD2. This CDR3 contains 16 residues. Germline trimming cut 4 bases from V and 4 bases from J; bases unmatched to any gene: 11. Germline lookup yields CDR1 SGHAT and CDR2 FQNNGV. CDR3 nucleotide sequence: TGTGCCAGCAGCTCACTATTTAGCGGGATAGGAGAGACCCAGTACTTC. This codes for CASSSLFSGIGETQYF.

The chain employs TRBV3-1 (or the pseudogene TRBV3-2) and TRBJ2-5; weak D call: TRBD1 (6 bases). The CDR3 extends over 15 amino acids. V lost 4 bases to trimming and J lost 5 bases, with 17 bases between them. CDR1 is LGHDT, CDR2 YNNKEL, per germline (reference sequence). The CDR3 region has the DNA TGTGCCAGCAGCCGAGGGACAATTGGGTCGGAGACCCAGTACTTC. Translation: CASSRGTIGSETQYF.

The V gene is TRBV7-3, the J gene TRBJ2-1; D is uncertain. The germline V gene has CDR1 SGHTA and CDR2 FQGTGA. V was pared by 4 bases and J by 9 bases, with 13 bases between. The CDR3 covers 13 residues. The CDR3 DNA reads as TGTGCCAGCAGCTCCGATCACTGGGCTGAGCAGTTCTTC. The encoded protein is CASSSDHWAEQFF.

The chain carries TRBV6-5 and TRBJ1-5; TRBD1 might be the D (5 bases). The V gene's germline CDR1 is MNHEY and CDR2 SVGAGI. The CDR3 covers 15 residues. V lost 5 bases, J lost 7 bases, and 18 bases lay in between. CDR3 residues: CASSPRVASEQPQHF. CDR3 coding DNA: TGTGCCAGCAGTCCCAGGGTAGCTTCGGAGCAGCCCCAGCATTTT.

The J gene is TRBJ2-7, the V gene TRBV12-3 or TRBV12-4, with D uncertain. Trimming took 5 bases from V and 1 from J, leaving 9 bases between them. This CDR3 has 13 residues. CDR3 protein: CASSPILSYEQYV. DNA for the CDR3: TGTGCCAGCAGTCCAATACTTTCCTACGAGCAGTACGTC.

The rearrangement links TRBV2 to TRBJ2-7; 9 bases map to TRBD1. From germline, CDR1 is SNHLY and CDR2 FYNNEI. The V gene end was trimmed by 11 bases and the J gene end by 3 bases; junction bases not matched to a gene: 11. The CDR3 loop spans 14 amino acids. The CDR3 sequence: CASQGALGVYEQYF. The CDR3 DNA sequence: TGTGCCTCACAGGGGGCCCTCGGGGTCTACGAGCAGTACTTC.

The chain uses TRBV5-1 and TRBJ2-5, with a weak D call TRBD1 (6 bases). Per the germline V gene, CDR1 is SGHRS and CDR2 is YFSETQ. This CDR3 has 18 amino acids. V lost 3 bases, J lost 5 bases, and 26 bases lay in between. CDR3 sequence: CASSSGVPGLQTEETQYF. CDR3 nucleotide sequence: TGCGCCAGCAGCTCAGGGGTCCCGGGGCTTCAAACGGAGGAGACCCAGTACTTC.

A single count supports this clone. The V call is TRBV24-1, the J call TRBJ2-2; 10 bases are a match to TRBD1. Germline loops: CDR1 KGHDR, CDR2 SFDVKD. This CDR3 is 16 amino acids long. Unmatched junction bases numbered 3, after V lost 4 bases and J lost 2 bases. In DNA form, the CDR3 reads TGTGCCACCAGTGAGCAGACAGGGGGCAACACCGGGGAGCTGTTTTTT. As protein: CATSEQTGGNTGELFF.

The chain has TRBV30 and TRBJ1-1; D is perhaps TRBD1 (5 bases). CDR1 is GTSNPN and CDR2 is SVGIG in the germline V gene (reference sequence). Trimming removed 7 bases at V and 1 base at J, with 7 bases between. The CDR3 runs 11 residues. The CDR3 here is CALQGNTEAFF. In nucleotides, the CDR3 is TGTGCCTTGCAGGGGAACACTGAAGCTTTCTTT.

The chain links TRBV18 to TRBJ1-1; 7 bases agree with TRBD1. Germline V gene data show CDR1 as KGHSH and CDR2 as LQKENI. This CDR3 spans 15 amino acids. Trimming cost V 6 bases and J 1 base; bases outside gene matches: 8. Written as DNA, the CDR3 is TGTGCCAGCTCGCTTTCGGGACAGTCGAACACTGAAGCTTTCTTT. Amino acid sequence: CASSLSGQSNTEAFF.

V and J are TRBV3-1 (or the pseudogene TRBV3-2) and TRBJ1-1; 9 nucleotides align to TRBD1. The V segment lost 4 bases and the J segment 4 bases; nucleotides outside the gene matches: 16. The CDR3 loop spans 18 amino acids. Germline loops: CDR1 LGHDT, CDR2 YNNKEL (reference sequence). The CDR3, as DNA: TGTGCCAGCAGCCCCCCGGGACAGGGAGGTAGAGAGGGCACTGAAGCTTTCTTT. It yields the protein CASSPPGQGGREGTEAFF.

The V call is TRBV29-1, the J call TRBJ1-1; no clear D. This CDR3 region has 12 residues. Trimming pared 6 bases from V and 0 bases from J, leaving 8 bases between. CDR1 and CDR2 (germline): SQVTM, ANQGSEA. CDR3 loop: CSVQTLNTEAFF. The CDR3 DNA reads as TGCAGCGTCCAGACACTGAACACTGAAGCTTTCTTT.

The chain joins TRBV27 to TRBJ2-5; 8 bases align to TRBD2. Per the germline V gene, CDR1 is MNHEY and CDR2 is SMNVEV (reference sequence). This CDR3 spans 15 amino acids. V shed 4 bases, J shed 1 base, and the junction held 5 bases outside the gene matches. The CDR3 DNA reads TGTGCCAGCAGTTCACTAGCGGCCGGCCAAGAGACCCAGTACTTC. Translating it yields CASSSLAAGQETQYF.

The V call is TRBV7-3, the J call TRBJ2-1, with D tentatively TRBD2 (6 bases). V was cut by 3 bases and J by 9 bases, with 12 bases left in between. This CDR3 has 13 residues. CDR1 SGHTA and CDR2 FQGTGA come from the germline V gene. The CDR3 DNA reads as TGTGCCAGCAGCTTCTCGGGGACTTTTGAGCAGTTCTTC. Translating gives CASSFSGTFEQFF.

CDR3 in amino acids: CASSVDWRGRGTDTQYF. The CDR3 DNA reads as TGTGCCAGCAGCGTAGACTGGAGGGGGCGCGGCACAGATACGCAGTATTTT. The V and J genes are TRBV9 and TRBJ2-3, with a tentative D call TRBD1 (7 bases). The V end lost 0 bases, the J end lost 1 base, and 15 bases lay between the germline ends. CDR3 length equals 17 residues. Germline V gives CDR1 SGDLS, CDR2 YYNGEE.

The chain uses TRBV19 and TRBJ2-1; 13 nucleotides align to TRBD2. This CDR3 spans 17 amino acids. Trimming removed 5 bases from V and 7 bases from J; junction bases left unmatched: 11. In germline, CDR1 is LNHDA, CDR2 SQIVND (reference sequence). The CDR3 here is CASSFPGLAGVRNEQFF. Here the CDR3 DNA reads TGTGCCAGTAGTTTCCCCGGACTAGCGGGAGTAAGGAATGAGCAGTTCTTC.

The chain couples TRBV12-3 or TRBV12-4 to TRBJ2-2; D might be TRBD1 (5 bases). V dropped 6 bases and J dropped 3 bases, with 8 bases sitting between them. CDR3 size: 13 residues. CDR3 coding DNA: TGTGCCAGCAGCCCAGGGTACACCGGGGAGCTGTTTTTT. It specifies CASSPGYTGELFF.

V usage is TRBV18 and J usage is TRBJ2-5, with D possibly matching TRBD1 (6 bases). The CDR3 is 15 amino acids. Deletions cut 2 bases from V and 5 bases from J, with 15 bases between. Germline CDR1 KGHSH, CDR2 LQKENI. As DNA, the CDR3 is TGTGCCAGCTCACCAAGACAGGCTCAGTCGGAGACCCAGTACTTC. Its protein product is CASSPRQAQSETQYF.

This clone was seen only a few times. This chain uses TRBV30 with TRBJ1-2, with TRBD1 matching 7 bases. V lost 5 bases, J lost 0 bases, and 6 bases stayed unmatched. The CDR3 runs 14 residues. CDR1 is GTSNPN, CDR2 SVGIG, per germline (reference sequence). The CDR3 spells CAWGGQRANYGYTF. The CDR3, as DNA: TGTGCCTGGGGGGGACAGCGAGCTAACTATGGCTACACCTTC.

This chain uses TRBV19 with TRBJ2-1; D possibly corresponds to TRBD2 (6 bases). V lost 5 bases and J 8 bases, leaving 19 bases between the germline ends. This CDR3 contains 15 residues. Germline lookup yields CDR1 LNHDA and CDR2 SQIVND (reference sequence). CDR3 region: CASSARGLRDHEQFF. In DNA, the CDR3 is TGTGCCAGTAGTGCCCGGGGACTTAGGGACCATGAGCAGTTCTTC.

The chain is built from TRBV28 and TRBJ2-7; TRBD1 aligns across 7 bases. This CDR3 is built from 13 residues. The ends lost 6 bases at V and 1 base at J; junction bases unmatched: 3. The germline CDR1 and CDR2 sequences are MDHEN and SYDVKM. CDR3 in amino acids: CASSTTGSYEQYF. The CDR3 DNA reads as TGTGCCAGCAGCACGACAGGGTCCTACGAGCAGTACTTC.

The J gene is TRBJ2-2, the V gene TRBV7-2; 7 nucleotides agree with TRBD2. V was pared by 3 bases and J by 6 bases, with 4 bases of the junction left unmatched. CDR3 size: 14 residues. Per the germline V gene, CDR1 is SGHTA and CDR2 is FQGNSA. CDR3 DNA sequence: TGTGCCAGCAGCTTGCTTAGCGGGTCCGGGGAGCTGTTTTTT. Translating gives CASSLLSGSGELFF.

The chain joins TRBV27 to TRBJ2-7; maybe TRBD1 (6 bases). Germline CDR1 reads MNHEY; CDR2 reads SMNVEV (reference sequence). The CDR3 is 15 residues long. V was cut by 4 bases and J by 3 bases, with 16 bases left in between. The CDR3 sequence is CASSYPVTGSYEQYV. The CDR3 DNA sequence: TGTGCCAGCAGTTATCCGGTCACAGGGAGCTACGAGCAGTACGTC.

The genes are TRBV7-3 and TRBJ2-2, with a possible D match to TRBD2 (6 bases). The V gene lost 2 bases and the J gene lost 7 bases, with 17 bases spanning the gap. The CDR3 is 16 residues long. Germline values: CDR1 SGHTA, CDR2 FQGTGA. This CDR3 is CASSLFGGGPVGELFF. CDR3 DNA: TGTGCCAGCAGCTTATTTGGGGGAGGCCCTGTCGGGGAGCTGTTTTTT.

The rearrangement links TRBV9 to TRBJ2-1; D may be TRBD2 (6 bases). Germline V lookup: CDR1 SGDLS, CDR2 YYNGEE. Trimming left V 0 bases short and J 7 bases short, with 14 bases between. The CDR3 is 15 amino acids. As DNA, the CDR3 is TGTGCCAGCAGCGTAGTGGGGGGTACCGTTAATGAGCAGTTCTTC. Translation: CASSVVGGTVNEQFF.

This chain links TRBV5-1 with TRBJ1-4; D is undetermined. Germline V lookup: CDR1 SGHRS, CDR2 YFSETQ. The CDR3 is 14 amino acids. Trimming removed 3 bases from V and 2 bases from J, with 8 bases in between. CDR3 sequence: CASSSLSTNEKLFF. Written as DNA, the CDR3 is TGCGCCAGCAGCTCCTTGAGCACTAATGAAAAACTGTTTTTT.

The CDR3 sequence is CASSERALSYEQYF. The CDR3 DNA reads TGTGCCAGCAGCGAGAGGGCCCTCTCCTACGAGCAGTACTTC. The chain couples TRBV5-4 to TRBJ2-7; TRBD2 is a possible D gene (5 bases). CDR1 is SGHNT and CDR2 is YYREEE in the germline V gene (reference sequence). CDR3 size: 14 residues. Trimming shortened V by 4 bases and J by 0 bases, and 11 bases separated the two germline ends.